Following are 25 T cell receptor beta chains from one sample sequenced in a study of beta chain features in type 1 diabetes. General observations from the study: Shorter TCRB CDR3s, moderately but significantly so, marked every one of the four CD4+ subsets in Type 1 diabetes patients.

Antigens for these TCRs are unknown. Isolated RNA was reverse transcribed in full, so expressed TCRB transcripts were sequenced. Sequencing was performed with immunoSEQ multiplex PCR; in TCRdb, only in-frame clones are kept and a portion is missing. Seen here are around 100,000 clones, 25% to 35% observed once, and the top ten hold roughly 0.58%. Sequenced sample: central memory CD4+ T cells from blood. These TCRs come from a woman between 18 and 30 years old with type 1 diabetes.

The chain uses TRBV4-3 and TRBJ2-5; D gene ambiguous. The V and J ends lost 0 bases and 1 base respectively, with 9 bases between them. Germline CDR1 and CDR2: LGHNA and YSLEER. The CDR3 runs 15 residues. CDR3 in amino acids: CASSQDKTTQETQYF. CDR3 DNA: TGCGCCAGCAGCCAAGATAAAACAACCCAAGAGACCCAGTACTTC.

This chain connects TRBV7-3 to TRBJ2-1; 8 bases map to TRBD1. V lost 2 bases, J lost 10 bases, and 7 bases stayed unmatched. The CDR3 sequence is 14 residues long. The germline V gene has CDR1 SGHTA and CDR2 FQGTGA. The CDR3 region has the DNA TGTGCCAGCAGCTTAGATCCAGGGGGCTACGAGCAGTTCTTC. It yields the protein CASSLDPGGYEQFF.

The rearrangement uses TRBV6-1 and TRBJ2-1; possible D gene TRBD2, 6 bases. CDR1 MNHNS and CDR2 SASEGT come from the germline V gene. V was clipped by 8 bases and J by 5 bases, with 19 bases between them. The CDR3 sequence is 15 residues long. CDR3 sequence: CASPSRTGDHNEQFF. Here the CDR3 DNA reads TGTGCCAGCCCCTCAAGGACGGGAGACCACAATGAGCAGTTCTTC.

This chain's CDR3 is CASSQLWVAAGEGAKNIQYF. The CDR3 nucleotides are TGCGCCAGCAGCCAACTTTGGGTGGCAGCGGGAGAGGGGGCCAAAAACATTCAGTACTTC. V is TRBV4-3 and J is TRBJ2-4; 8 bases map to TRBD2. CDR1 and CDR2 from the germline V gene are LGHNA and YSLEER. The CDR3 extends over 20 amino acids. Germline trimming cut 2 bases from V and 1 base from J; bases unmatched to any gene: 16.

The genes are TRBV7-2 and TRBJ1-1; 8 bases map to TRBD1. Germline V gene sequence: CDR1 SGHTA, CDR2 FQGNSA. V gave up 3 bases and J gave up 5 bases; unmatched junction bases: 8. The CDR3 contains 15 residues. This CDR3 is CASSFSPTGGTEAFF. The CDR3 region has the DNA TGTGCCAGCAGCTTCTCGCCCACAGGGGGTACTGAAGCTTTCTTT.

The J gene is TRBJ1-4, the V gene TRBV10-2, with 9 bases lining up with TRBD1. The CDR3 consists of 14 residues. Trimming took 5 bases from V and 8 from J; bases not matched to a gene: 6. Germline V gene lookup returns CDR1 WSHSY and CDR2 SAAADI. Written as DNA, the CDR3 is TGCGCCAGCAGTCCGGGACAGGGAGGGGAAAAACTGTTTTTT. As protein: CASSPGQGGEKLFF.

This clone was counted only a few times. The gene calls are TRBV4-2 and TRBJ2-7, with D tentatively TRBD2 (6 bases). Per the germline V gene, CDR1 is LGHNA and CDR2 is YNFKEQ. The CDR3 sequence is 17 residues long. Trimming removed 0 bases at V and 2 bases at J, with 17 bases between. The chain's CDR3 is CASSQDVGGGATYEQYF. CDR3 in DNA: TGTGCCAGCAGCCAAGACGTTGGTGGAGGGGCCACCTACGAGCAGTACTTC.

The sample holds a few counts of this clone. CDR3 sequence (DNA): TGTGCCAGTAGTATAGATAGGGACAGGGAAGTTTCCCAGCATTTT. Its protein product is CASSIDRDREVSQHF. This chain connects TRBV19 to TRBJ1-5, with TRBD1 matching over 9 bases. V lost 0 bases and J lost 11; bases outside the gene matches: 8. Per the germline V gene, CDR1 is LNHDA and CDR2 is SQIVND (reference sequence). This CDR3 comprises 15 residues.

This sequence joins TRBV20-1 and TRBJ2-7, with 7 nucleotides matching TRBD1. Germline CDR1 and CDR2: DFQATT and SNEGSKA (reference sequence). CDR3 length: 11 residues. Trimming cost V 6 bases and J 6 bases; bases outside gene matches: 5. CDR3 region: CSAKQGTEQYV. CDR3 nucleotide sequence: TGCAGTGCAAAACAGGGGACCGAGCAGTACGTC.

This clone was detected only a few times. J is TRBJ2-3 and V is TRBV5-4, with D possibly TRBD1 on 5 matching bases. V was clipped by 0 bases and J by 4 bases, with 15 bases between them. Germline lookup yields CDR1 SGHNT and CDR2 YYREEE (reference sequence). The CDR3 runs 16 residues. The CDR3 DNA sequence: TGTGCCAGCAGCTTGGAGGGGAACCGATTCTCAGATACGCAGTATTTT. The encoded protein is CASSLEGNRFSDTQYF.

The gene calls are TRBV5-6 and TRBJ2-2; 8 bases fit TRBD1. The CDR3 consists of 15 residues. With V trimmed by 2 bases and J by 6 bases, 6 bases remained unmatched. Per the germline V gene, CDR1 is SGHDT and CDR2 is YYEEEE. This chain's CDR3 is CASSFGQGHPGELFF. CDR3 nucleotide sequence: TGTGCCAGCAGCTTTGGACAGGGTCATCCCGGGGAGCTGTTTTTT. The full variable domain, rest sourced from reference TRBV5-6 and TRBJ2-2, is DAGVTQSPTHLIKTRGQQVTLRCSPKSGHDTVSWYQQALGQGPQFIFQYYEEEERQRGNFPDRFSGHQFPNYSSELNVNALLLGDSALYLCASSFGQGHPGELFFGEGSRLTVL.

The table lists this clone with a few counts. The V and J genes are TRBV10-2 and TRBJ2-7; TRBD1 agrees at 8 bases. This CDR3 is 13 amino acids long. V was clipped by 4 bases and J by 6 bases; unmatched bases: 5. The germline CDR1 and CDR2 sequences are WSHSY and SAAADI. The DNA for the CDR3 is TGCGCCAGCAGTGTACAGGGGGGTAGCGAGCAGTACGTC. Amino acids: CASSVQGGSEQYV.

This chain links TRBV28 with TRBJ1-5, with 7 bases aligning to TRBD1. V gave up 6 bases and J gave up 5 bases; unmatched junction bases: 7. Per the germline V gene, CDR1 is MDHEN and CDR2 is SYDVKM. This CDR3 has 14 amino acids. The CDR3 DNA is TGTGCCAGCAGCTTACAGGGGATTTATCAGCCCCAGCATTTT. Its translation is CASSLQGIYQPQHF.

This clone was seen only a few times. CDR3 sequence: CASSLDPGARNEQFF. CDR3 DNA: TGTGCCAGCAGCTTAGACCCAGGGGCTAGGAATGAGCAGTTCTTC. The chain couples TRBV7-2 to TRBJ2-1; weak D call: TRBD1 (6 bases). This CDR3 comprises 15 residues. Trimming took off 1 base at V and 7 bases at J, with 14 bases between the two ends. Germline V gives CDR1 SGHTA, CDR2 FQGNSA.

DNA for the CDR3: TGCGCCAGCAGTGAGCTTGAGGGCGAGCAGTTCTTC. Protein sequence: CASSELEGEQFF. This chain links TRBV10-1 with TRBJ2-1; a possible D gene is TRBD2 (5 bases). The V end lost 2 bases, the J end lost 10 bases, and 9 bases lay between the germline ends. Germline CDR1 is WNHNN and CDR2 is SYGVQD (reference sequence). The CDR3 sequence is 12 residues long.

This clone was recorded a few times. The chain combines TRBV28 with TRBJ2-1; 9 bases agree with TRBD2. CDR1 MDHEN and CDR2 SYDVKM come from the germline V gene. This CDR3 comprises 16 residues. With 8 bases clipped from V and 0 bases from J, the junction kept 8 bases outside the gene matches. CDR3 sequence (DNA): TGTGCCAGCGGAAGGCTAGCGGGGAGCTCCTACAATGAGCAGTTCTTC. This sequence encodes CASGRLAGSSYNEQFF. Drawing the rest from reference TRBV28 and TRBJ2-1, the complete variable domain is DVKVTQSSRYLVKRTGEKVFLECVQDMDHENMFWYRQDPGLGLRLIYFSYDVKMKEKGDIPEGYSVSREKKERFSLILESASTNQTSMYLCASGRLAGSSYNEQFFGPGTRLTVL.

The chain uses TRBV6-5 and TRBJ2-7; the match to TRBD1 covers 9 bases. This CDR3 region has 12 residues. In germline, CDR1 is MNHEY, CDR2 SVGAGI. Trimming cost V 4 bases and J 6 bases; bases outside gene matches: 1. The CDR3 is CASSSTGGEQYV. The CDR3 DNA reads TGTGCCAGCAGTTCGACAGGGGGCGAGCAGTACGTC.

The chain employs TRBV28 and TRBJ1-2, with TRBD1 matching over 7 bases. This CDR3 comprises 16 residues. The junction had 14 bases not matched to a gene; V was cut back by 2 bases and J by 8 bases. In germline, CDR1 is MDHEN, CDR2 SYDVKM. The DNA for the CDR3 is TGTGCCAGCAGTTTACAGACAGGGAGCCTAACTAGGGGCTACACCTTC. Translated, it gives CASSLQTGSLTRGYTF.

A few counts support this clone. This chain joins TRBV5-6 and TRBJ1-3; D unclear. The CDR3 covers 14 residues. V lost 4 bases, J lost 1 base, and 9 bases lay in between. From germline, CDR1 is SGHDT and CDR2 YYEEEE. CDR3 sequence (DNA): TGTGCCAGCAGCCCGTCGGGGTCTGGAAACACCATATATTTT. It encodes CASSPSGSGNTIYF.

The table lists this clone with many counts. The gene calls are TRBV18 and TRBJ1-3; TRBD1 agrees at 8 bases. V lost 3 bases to trimming and J lost 0 bases; unmatched junction nucleotides: 4. CDR3 size: 16 residues. Germline CDR1 reads KGHSH; CDR2 reads LQKENI. The CDR3 here is CASSPGTGISGNTIYF. CDR3 coding DNA: TGTGCCAGCTCACCCGGGACAGGTATCTCTGGAAACACCATATATTTT.

This clone was counted a few times. The rearrangement joins TRBV7-2 to TRBJ1-5, with TRBD1 as a possible D gene (5 bases). Germline lookup yields CDR1 SGHTA and CDR2 FQGNSA. This CDR3 spans 14 amino acids. V lost 1 base and J 2 bases, leaving 6 bases between the germline ends. The CDR3 protein is CASSLEGGNQPQHF. For the CDR3, the DNA is TGTGCCAGCAGCTTAGAAGGGGGCAATCAGCCCCAGCATTTT.

The chain links TRBV7-3 to TRBJ2-6; the D is unclear. The germline gives CDR1 SGHTA, CDR2 FQGTGA. CDR3 length: 17 residues. Trimming removed 0 bases from V and 0 bases from J, with 9 bases in between. CDR3 region: CASSLTVQDSGANVLTF. Written as DNA, the CDR3 is TGTGCCAGCAGCTTAACCGTACAAGACTCTGGGGCCAACGTCCTGACTTTC. Filled out from reference TRBV7-3 and TRBJ2-6, the complete variable domain reads GAGVSQTPSNKVTEKGKYVELRCDPISGHTALYWYRQSLGQGPEFLIYFQGTGAADDSGLPNDRFFAVRPEGSVSTLKIQRTERGDSAVYLCASSLTVQDSGANVLTFGAGSRLTVL.

This chain uses TRBV5-1 with TRBJ2-7; maybe TRBD2 (5 bases). CDR1 and CDR2 from the germline V gene are SGHRS and YFSETQ. The CDR3 covers 14 residues. Trimming shortened V by 4 bases and J by 5 bases, and 16 bases separated the two germline ends. The CDR3 reads CASSKEEGLDEQYF. For the CDR3, the DNA is TGCGCCAGCAGCAAGGAGGAAGGTTTGGACGAGCAGTACTTC.

In this sample, this clone turned up many times. This chain connects TRBV2 to TRBJ2-1, with TRBD2 as a possible D gene (6 bases). V gave up 7 bases and J gave up 4 bases, with 11 bases separating them. CDR1 and CDR2 from the germline V gene are SNHLY and FYNNEI. The CDR3 covers 13 residues. CDR3 protein: CASTSSAYNEQFF. The CDR3 DNA reads as TGTGCCAGCACGTCTAGCGCTTACAATGAGCAGTTCTTC.

The CDR3 region is CASSQEGQGRTTDTQYF. The CDR3 region has the DNA TGCGCCAGCAGCCAAGAGGGGCAGGGGCGAACCACAGATACGCAGTATTTT. The chain uses TRBV4-3 and TRBJ2-3, with D perhaps matching TRBD1 (6 bases). Per the germline V gene, CDR1 is LGHNA and CDR2 is YSLEER. V lost 0 bases and J 2 bases, leaving 15 bases between the germline ends. The CDR3 has 17 amino acids.